This is a list of T cell receptor beta chains from one sample in a study of blood T cell repertoires in COVID-19. Clones were sequenced by immunoSEQ multiplex PCR, and TCRdb holds only the in-frame ones, with some missing. Found here are some 180,000 clones, just over 90% of them singletons; the top ten hold almost 5%. The material sequenced was peripheral blood. These receptors all stem from a man between 18 and 35 years old with COVID-19, enrolled during active disease. Both conserved end residues are part of each CDR3. D genes are given only for firm matches. Expanded clones are given a class, and other clones once, few, many or no size at all.

TRBJ1-5,.,few,TRBV2,CASVRDNNQPQHF,TGTGCCAGCGTCCGGGACAACAATCAGCCCCAGCATTTT
TRBJ2-1,TRBD1,.,TRBV28,CASRHSGTGSLEQFF,TGTGCCAGCAGACACTCCGGGACAGGGTCCTTGGAGCAGTTCTTC
TRBJ2-5,TRBD1,.,TRBV27,CASSFRDRGPETQYF,TGTGCCAGCAGTTTTAGAGACAGGGGGCCGGAGACCCAGTACTTC
TRBJ2-2,TRBD2,.,TRBV7-9,CASSLLTSGNTGELFF,TGTGCCAGCAGCTTACTTACTAGCGGGAACACCGGGGAGCTGTTTTTT
TRBJ2-7,.,.,TRBV15,CATSRGQGDYEQYF,TGTGCCACCAGCAGGGGGCAAGGGGACTACGAGCAGTACTTC
TRBJ1-2,TRBD1,.,TRBV28,CASRPAGQLHYGYTF,TGTGCCAGCAGGCCCGCGGGACAGCTCCACTATGGCTACACCTTC
TRBJ2-1,TRBD2,.,TRBV29-1,CSVESLAGVLTSSYNEQFF,TGCAGCGTTGAGTCACTAGCGGGAGTACTAACAAGCTCCTACAATGAGCAGTTCTTC
TRBJ1-2,.,.,TRBV6-1,CASVGSTIFLYGYTF,TGTGCCAGCGTTGGGAGTACGATATTCCTCTATGGCTACACCTTC
TRBJ2-1,TRBD2,.,TRBV10-1,CASGTSADQSYNEQFF,TGCGCCAGCGGGACTAGCGCCGACCAATCCTACAATGAGCAGTTCTTC
TRBJ1-2,.,.,TRBV6-5,CASSNRGASDYGYTF,TGTGCCAGCAGCAATCGGGGGGCTTCGGACTATGGCTACACCTTC
TRBJ2-3,TRBD1,once,TRBV18,CASSTLTGTGVNTQYF,TGTGCCAGCTCAACCCTCACCGGGACAGGGGTGAATACGCAGTATTTT
TRBJ2-1,.,.,TRBV24-1,CATSEGGAEVHEQFF,TGTGCCACCAGTGAGGGCGGGGCGGAAGTCCATGAGCAGTTCTTC
TRBJ2-6,TRBD1,.,TRBV19,CASSIDYSPDGTGGSGANVLTF,TGTGCCAGTAGTATAGATTATAGCCCCGACGGGACAGGGGGCTCTGGGGCCAACGTCCTGACTTTC
TRBJ2-1,.,.,TRBV29-1,CSVTQGTSYNEQFF,TGCAGCGTGACACAGGGGACTTCCTACAATGAGCAGTTCTTC
TRBJ2-7,.,.,TRBV7-9,CASSLVGWGRDHEQYF,TGTGCCAGCAGCTTAGTCGGCTGGGGGCGCGACCACGAGCAGTACTTC
TRBJ2-3,.,.,TRBV15,CATSRDRNRVTDTQYF,TGTGCCACCAGCAGAGATAGGAACAGGGTGACCGATACGCAGTATTTT
TRBJ1-1,.,.,TRBV30,CAWSVPDTEAFF,TGTGCCTGGAGTGTACCGGACACTGAAGCTTTCTTT
TRBJ2-7,TRBD2,once,TRBV9,CASSVGPSGTSSYEQYF,TGTGCCAGCAGCGTAGGTCCTAGCGGTACGAGCTCCTACGAGCAGTACTTC
TRBJ2-3,TRBD2,.,TRBV5-1,CASSLVGLEVDTQYF,TGCGCCAGCAGCTTGGTGGGACTAGAGGTAGATACGCAGTATTTT
TRBJ2-2,TRBD2,.,TRBV18,CASSGTSGKTGELFF,TGTGCCAGCTCAGGGACTAGCGGGAAGACCGGGGAGCTGTTTTTT
TRBJ2-5,TRBD1,.,TRBV7-7,CASSLGLQGARETQYF,TGTGCTAGCAGCTTAGGGTTACAGGGGGCGCGGGAGACCCAGTACTTC
TRBJ2-7,TRBD2,.,TRBV28,CASSFGMRRGRAGGPYEQYF,TGTGCCAGCAGTTTCGGTATGCGAAGGGGGCGAGCGGGAGGGCCCTACGAGCAGTACTTC
TRBJ2-7,.,.,TRBV6-2/TRBV6-3,CASSYSRGRSYEQYF,TGTGCCAGCAGTTACAGCAGGGGCCGCTCCTACGAGCAGTACTTC
TRBJ2-7,TRBD1,.,TRBV4-1,CASSHSTGGIYEQYF,TGCGCCAGCAGCCACTCAACAGGGGGCATTTACGAGCAGTACTTC
TRBJ2-3,TRBD2,.,TRBV4-1,CASSPTSGTQYF,TGCGCCAGCAGCCCCACTAGCGGTACGCAGTATTTT
TRBJ2-2,TRBD2,.,TRBV7-2,CASSRREGSGELFF,TGTGCCAGCAGCCGGCGGGAGGGGTCCGGGGAGCTGTTTTTT
TRBJ2-6,.,once,TRBV19,CASREQDSGANVLTF,TGTGCCAGTAGAGAACAGGACTCTGGGGCCAACGTCCTGACTTTC
TRBJ1-2,TRBD1,.,TRBV29-1,CSVIDRARSYGYTF,TGCAGCGTCATCGACAGGGCTCGCTCCTATGGCTACACCTTC
TRBJ1-2,TRBD1,.,TRBV5-1,CASSSGQAYGYTF,TGCGCCAGCAGCTCCGGACAGGCCTATGGCTACACCTTC
TRBJ2-3,.,.,TRBV9,CASSGGISTDTQYF,TGTGCCAGCAGCGGCGGTATAAGCACAGATACGCAGTATTTT
TRBJ1-1,TRBD1,once,TRBV19,CASSITGGKTEAFF,TGTGCCAGTAGTATTACAGGGGGGAAAACTGAAGCTTTCTTT
TRBJ2-2,.,few,TRBV15,CATSREGGDANTGELFF,TGTGCCACCAGCAGAGAAGGGGGGGACGCGAACACCGGGGAGCTGTTTTTT
TRBJ2-7,.,.,TRBV30,CAWGASSYEQYF,TGTGCCTGGGGGGCAAGCTCCTACGAGCAGTACTTC
TRBJ1-2,.,.,TRBV9,CASSPRGYGYTF,TGTGCCAGCAGCCCCCGGGGGTATGGCTACACCTTC
TRBJ2-3,.,.,TRBV19,CASSIQQASTDTQYF,TGTGCCAGTAGTATACAGCAGGCTAGCACAGATACGCAGTATTTT
TRBJ2-1,.,.,TRBV13,CASSLVLSNEQFF,TGTGCCAGCAGCTTAGTATTATCCAATGAGCAGTTCTTC
TRBJ2-1,TRBD1,.,TRBV14,CASSPNYRGEQFF,TGTGCCAGCAGCCCTAACTACAGGGGTGAGCAGTTCTTC
TRBJ1-5,.,.,TRBV7-9,CASSLEGGNQPQHF,TGTGCCAGCAGCCTCGAGGGGGGCAATCAGCCCCAGCATTTT
TRBJ2-1,TRBD1,.,TRBV13,CASSDTGVPYNEQFF,TGTGCCAGCAGCGACACAGGGGTTCCCTACAATGAGCAGTTCTTC
TRBJ2-2,TRBD2,.,TRBV3-1/TRBV3-2,CASTRTSGRMGDTGELFF,TGTGCCAGCACGCGGACTAGCGGGAGAATGGGAGACACCGGGGAGCTGTTTTTT
TRBJ2-7,.,.,TRBV5-6,CASRLNTGYTYEQYF,TGTGCCAGCAGACTGAACACCGGGTACACCTACGAGCAGTACTTC
TRBJ2-7,TRBD2,.,TRBV13,CASSAGRADEQYF,TGTGCCAGCAGCGCCGGGAGGGCCGACGAGCAGTACTTC
TRBJ1-2,.,once,TRBV29-1,CSVVSSGGYTF,TGCAGCGTTGTAAGCTCCGGTGGCTACACCTTC
TRBJ2-5,TRBD2,once,TRBV7-8,CASSSSGTRPTLGLETQYF,TGTGCCAGCAGCTCTTCCGGGACTAGACCAACCCTAGGTCTAGAGACCCAGTACTTC
TRBJ1-5,TRBD1,few,TRBV4-3,CASSLGTGHQPQHF,TGCGCCAGCAGCCTAGGGACAGGGCATCAGCCCCAGCATTTT
TRBJ1-6,.,once,TRBV13,CASSPRGSLVNSPLHF,TGTGCCAGCAGCCCCCGGGGGTCCCTCGTTAATTCACCCCTCCACTTT
TRBJ1-1,TRBD1,.,TRBV5-1,CASSSGQGRSTEAFF,TGCGCCAGCAGCTCCGGACAGGGACGGAGCACTGAAGCTTTCTTT
TRBJ2-1,.,.,TRBV18,CASSPVQGGSNEQFF,TGTGCCAGCTCACCAGTTCAGGGGGGAAGCAATGAGCAGTTCTTC
TRBJ2-7,.,.,TRBV27,CASSLSSYRTGVGEQYF,TGTGCCAGCAGTTTATCTTCTTATCGAACGGGAGTAGGCGAGCAGTACTTC
TRBJ1-5,TRBD1,.,TRBV6-5,CASSLRDRNQPQHF,TGTGCCAGCAGCCTGAGGGACAGGAATCAGCCCCAGCATTTT
TRBJ2-7,TRBD1,.,TRBV27,CASRGTGTGSYEQYF,TGTGCCAGCAGGGGCACCGGGACAGGGTCGTACGAGCAGTACTTC
TRBJ1-1,.,.,TRBV24-1,CATSDRGTEAFF,TGTGCCACCAGTGACCGGGGAACTGAAGCTTTCTTT
TRBJ2-5,TRBD1,.,TRBV7-3,CASSLTGGVQETQYF,TGTGCCAGCAGCCTGACAGGGGGGGTGCAGGAGACCCAGTACTTC
TRBJ1-1,.,.,TRBV5-1,CASSPRLNTEAFF,TGCGCCAGCAGCCCCAGATTGAACACTGAAGCTTTCTTT
TRBJ1-5,.,.,TRBV19,CASTPEGLTTGQPQHF,TGTGCCAGTACCCCAGAGGGCCTGACGACGGGTCAGCCCCAGCATTTT
TRBJ2-1,.,.,TRBV20-1,CSASGFTGYNEQFF,TGCAGTGCTAGTGGTTTTACGGGGTACAATGAGCAGTTCTTC
TRBJ2-1,.,.,TRBV27,CASSRGNEQFF,TGTGCCAGCAGCAGGGGCAATGAGCAGTTCTTC